Listed here are 30 T cell receptor beta chains from one sample, sequenced in a study of T-cell reconstitution after alpha-beta-depleted transplantation in children. TCRbeta library preparation incorporated unique molecular identifiers. TCRdb independently ran MiXCR on the PCR reads; one entry per CDR3 protein. Of 600,000 to 700,000 distinct CDR3 sequences in the sample, around 13% were seen once. This material consisted of PBMCs, taken before TCRalphabeta/CD19-depleted stem cell transplant. These receptors came from a girl aged 2 to 9 with congenital amegakaryocytic thrombocytopenia, due to receive a stem cell transplant.

This clonotype was counted at least ten times. The chain joins TRBV20-1 to TRBJ2-5, with D hard to call. The germline V gene has CDR1 DFQATT and CDR2 SNEGSKA (reference sequence). The CDR3 is made up of 14 amino acids. V was pared by 3 bases and J by 3 bases, with 14 bases between. This CDR3 reads CSASRGPIEETQYF. The DNA of the CDR3 is TGCAGTGCTAGCCGCGGACCTATCGAAGAGACCCAGTACTTC.

There are many counts of this clonotype. The chain has TRBV20-1 and TRBJ2-7; no clear D. The V end lost 6 bases, the J end lost 5 bases, and 11 bases lay between the germline ends. Germline V gene sequence: CDR1 DFQATT, CDR2 SNEGSKA (reference sequence). The CDR3 has 11 amino acids. The CDR3 is CSAPLDHEQYF. The CDR3 DNA reads as TGCAGTGCACCTCTAGATCACGAGCAGTACTTC.

V usage is TRBV20-1 and J usage is TRBJ2-5; 8 nucleotides align to TRBD2. The V and J ends lost 3 bases and 7 bases, in that order; junction bases with no gene match: 7. CDR1 is DFQATT, CDR2 SNEGSKA, per germline (reference sequence). CDR3 length equals 13 residues. The CDR3: CSASQGLDGTQYF. As DNA, the CDR3 is TGCAGTGCTAGCCAGGGACTAGATGGGACCCAGTACTTC.

Ten or more counts support this clonotype. The V gene is TRBV30, the J gene TRBJ1-1, with 7 bases aligning to TRBD1. Germline trimming cut 7 bases from V and 5 bases from J; bases unmatched to any gene: 4. The germline CDR1 and CDR2 sequences are GTSNPN and SVGIG (reference sequence). The CDR3 spans 11 residues. This CDR3 reads CAFTGVTEAFF. CDR3 nucleotides: TGTGCCTTCACAGGGGTTACTGAAGCTTTCTTT. Filled out from reference TRBV30 and TRBJ1-1, the complete variable domain reads SQTIHQWPATLVQPVGSPLSLECTVEGTSNPNLYWYRQAAGRGLQLLFYSVGIGQISSEVPQNLSASRPQDRQFILSSKKLLLSDSGFYLCAFTGVTEAFFGQGTRLTVV.

This clonotype was recorded at least ten times. The V gene is TRBV3-1, the J gene TRBJ2-1; no definite D call. This CDR3 is built from 14 residues. The germline V gene encodes CDR1 LGHDT and CDR2 YNNKEL (reference sequence). V was clipped by 2 bases and J by 7 bases, with 12 bases between them. This chain's CDR3 is CASSQHSPPNEQFF. The CDR3 DNA reads as TGTGCCAGCAGCCAACACAGCCCACCAAATGAGCAGTTCTTC.

There are many counts of this clonotype. The chain uses TRBV27 and TRBJ2-7, with 10 bases lining up with TRBD2. This CDR3 contains 16 residues. Germline loops: CDR1 MNHEY, CDR2 SMNVEV (reference sequence). V shed 2 bases, J shed 4 bases, and the junction held 8 bases outside the gene matches. The CDR3 coding sequence is TGTGCCAGCAGTTTACTCAGCGGGAGGGCCGGATACGAGCAGTACTTC. It specifies CASSLLSGRAGYEQYF.

Only a few counts were recorded for this clonotype. This chain uses TRBV10-3 with TRBJ2-7; 8 bases agree with TRBD2. Germline CDR1 and CDR2: ENHRY and SYGVKD. After removal of 7 bases from V and 5 bases from J, the junction contained 13 bases not matched to a gene. CDR3 length equals 15 residues. CDR3 loop: CAITQSGGGPHEQYF. Written as DNA, the CDR3 is TGTGCCATCACTCAGTCGGGGGGGGGCCCACACGAGCAGTACTTC.

This clonotype was found a few times. The V gene is TRBV5-1, the J gene TRBJ2-5; 9 nucleotides match TRBD1. This CDR3 region has 19 residues. The V gene's germline CDR1 is SGHRS and CDR2 YFSETQ. V was pared by 1 base and J by 4 bases, with 17 bases of the junction left unmatched. The CDR3 region is CASSLPGTGMRLSGETQYF. DNA of the CDR3: TGCGCCAGCAGCTTGCCTGGGACAGGGATGAGGCTTAGTGGAGAGACCCAGTACTTC.

The chain combines TRBV4-1 with TRBJ1-2; a possible D gene is TRBD1 (5 bases). There are 16 residues in the CDR3. CDR1 is MGHRA, CDR2 YSYEKL, per germline. The V gene lost 2 bases and the J gene lost 5 bases, with 18 bases spanning the gap. In nucleotides, the CDR3 is TGCGCCAGCAGCCAAATACCCGGGACGGGGCATTATGGCTACACCTTC. Translating gives CASSQIPGTGHYGYTF.

This clonotype came up many times. The V call is TRBV6-5, the J call TRBJ2-3; the match to TRBD1 covers 9 bases. The CDR3 runs to 15 residues. Germline assignment: CDR1 MNHEY and CDR2 SVGAGI. The J segment lost 4 bases and the V segment lost 5 bases, leaving 7 bases of the junction unmatched. DNA of the CDR3: TGTGCCAGCAGTACTCCGGGACAGGGTTCAGATACGCAGTATTTT. This gives the protein CASSTPGQGSDTQYF.

Ten or more counts support this clonotype. The genes are TRBV5-1 and TRBJ1-1; possible D gene TRBD1, 6 bases. CDR1 and CDR2 from the germline V gene are SGHRS and YFSETQ. The V and J ends lost 1 base and 2 bases respectively, with 18 bases between them. The CDR3 has 17 amino acids. The CDR3 DNA reads TGCGCCAGCAGCTTGACAGTCACAGGGCAAGGAAACACTGAAGCTTTCTTT. This encodes CASSLTVTGQGNTEAFF. The variable domain in full, with the rest retrieved from reference TRBV5-1 and TRBJ1-1, is KAGVTQTPRYLIKTRGQQVTLSCSPISGHRSVSWYQQTPGQGLQFLFEYFSETQRNKGNFPGRFSGRQFSNSRSEMNVSTLELGDSALYLCASSLTVTGQGNTEAFFGQGTRLTVV.

This chain joins TRBV7-7 and TRBJ2-5; 9 positions match TRBD2. The CDR3 is made up of 15 amino acids. J lost 4 bases, V lost 2 bases, and 5 bases had no gene match. The germline V gene encodes CDR1 SSHAT and CDR2 FNYEAQ (reference sequence). CDR3 residues: CASSLLASGTETQYF. The CDR3 DNA reads TGTGCCAGCAGCTTATTGGCTAGCGGGACAGAGACCCAGTACTTC.

In this sample, this clonotype turned up many times. V is TRBV20-1 and J is TRBJ1-6; D might be TRBD1 (6 bases). The CDR3 is made up of 14 amino acids. V gave up 1 base and J gave up 7 bases, with 11 bases separating them. Germline-derived CDR1 and CDR2 are DFQATT and SNEGSKA (reference sequence). CDR3 DNA sequence: TGCAGTGCTAGAGTAAGGGGGTGGAATTCACCCCTCCACTTT. It yields the protein CSARVRGWNSPLHF.

The chain uses TRBV2 and TRBJ2-3; possibly TRBD1 or TRBD2 for D (6 bases each). Between the trimmed V and J ends, which lost 2 bases and 6 bases, there was a span of 9 bases. From germline, CDR1 is SNHLY and CDR2 FYNNEI. CDR3 length: 13 amino acids. The CDR3 spells CASSEWGADTQYF. The CDR3 DNA sequence: TGTGCCAGCAGTGAATGGGGGGCCGATACGCAGTATTTT. The full variable domain, rest sourced from reference TRBV2 and TRBJ2-3, is EPEVTQTPSHQVTQMGQEVILRCVPISNHLYFYWYRQILGQKVEFLVSFYNNEISEKSEIFDDQFSVERPDGSNFTLKIRSTKLEDSAMYFCASSEWGADTQYFGPGTRLTVL.

This chain links TRBV5-1 with TRBJ1-2; maybe TRBD1 (5 bases). There are 15 residues in the CDR3. Trimming removed 0 bases at V and 4 bases at J, with 13 bases between. CDR1 is SGHRS and CDR2 is YFSETQ in the germline V gene. Here the CDR3 reads CASSLGTTGAYGYTF. As DNA, the CDR3 is TGCGCCAGCAGCTTGGGGACCACCGGGGCCTATGGCTACACCTTC.

This clonotype was seen more than once but under ten times. V is TRBV15 and J is TRBJ1-4, with 10 bases aligning to TRBD1. The J segment lost 6 bases and the V segment lost 5 bases, leaving 3 bases of the junction unmatched. Germline CDR1 is LNHNV and CDR2 is YYDKDF (reference sequence). The CDR3 is 14 amino acids. CDR3: CATSPGQGYEKLFF. The CDR3, as DNA: TGTGCCACCAGCCCGGGACAGGGGTATGAAAAACTGTTTTTT. The full variable domain, rest sourced from reference TRBV15 and TRBJ1-4, is DAMVIQNPRYQVTQFGKPVTLSCSQTLNHNVMYWYQQKSSQAPKLLFHYYDKDFNNEADTPDNFQSRRPNTSFCFLDIRSPGLGDTAMYLCATSPGQGYEKLFFGSGTQLSVL.

V and J are TRBV24-1 and TRBJ2-1; D remains unclear. Per the germline V gene, CDR1 is KGHDR and CDR2 is SFDVKD. The CDR3 extends over 17 amino acids. Trimming took 0 bases from V and 0 from J, leaving 11 bases between them. The CDR3 reads CATSDLGRPSSYNEQFF. The CDR3 DNA sequence: TGTGCCACCAGTGATTTGGGGCGGCCCAGCTCCTACAATGAGCAGTTCTTC.

This clonotype was found a few times. This chain connects TRBV15 to TRBJ2-1, with D possibly being TRBD2 (6 bases). The V end lost 0 bases, the J end lost 8 bases, and 17 bases lay between the germline ends. The germline V gene encodes CDR1 LNHNV and CDR2 YYDKDF (reference sequence). The CDR3 has 16 residues. CDR3 sequence reads: CATSRDLGGGRDEQFF. Written as DNA, the CDR3 is TGTGCCACCAGCAGAGATTTGGGGGGAGGCAGGGATGAGCAGTTCTTC.

The V call is TRBV5-1, the J call TRBJ2-3, with a weak D call TRBD1 (5 bases). Trimming cost V 4 bases and J 2 bases, with 17 bases left between them. Germline CDR1 reads SGHRS; CDR2 reads YFSETQ. This CDR3 contains 16 residues. The DNA for the CDR3 is TGCGCCAGCAGCCAGGCTGACAGAAATCCCACAGATACGCAGTATTTT. Translation: CASSQADRNPTDTQYF.

This clonotype was seen only once. The chain combines TRBV4-1 with TRBJ2-5; no reliable D call. The CDR3 runs 17 residues. Trimming removed 4 bases at V and 1 base at J, with 19 bases between. Germline V gene data show CDR1 as MGHRA and CDR2 as YSYEKL. CDR3 nucleotide sequence: TGCGCCAGCAGCCCTCGAATCGCCTCTCTGTCCCAAGAGACCCAGTACTTC. Its translation: CASSPRIASLSQETQYF.

This clonotype was observed many times. The V gene is TRBV29-1, the J gene TRBJ2-1; 10 positions match TRBD2. In germline, CDR1 is SQVTM, CDR2 ANQGSEA. The CDR3 spans 13 residues. Trimming removed 6 bases from V and 6 bases from J; junction bases left unmatched: 5. CDR3 loop: CSVGLAGVNEQFF. The DNA for the CDR3 is TGCAGCGTAGGGCTAGCGGGAGTCAATGAGCAGTTCTTC.

The rearrangement links TRBV29-1 to TRBJ1-1; tentatively, D is TRBD1 (6 bases). This CDR3 contains 13 residues. Germline CDR1 and CDR2: SQVTM and ANQGSEA. The ends were cut back, 7 bases at V and 3 bases at J, with 15 bases in the middle. The CDR3 nucleotides are TGCAGCGCCGCATACAGGGAGGACACTGAAGCTTTCTTT. It is translated as CSAAYREDTEAFF.

This clonotype was observed many times. The chain is built from TRBV5-1 and TRBJ2-7; TRBD2 matches at 13 bases. The CDR3 consists of 15 residues. Unmatched junction bases numbered 5, after V lost 5 bases and J lost 3 bases. Germline V lookup: CDR1 SGHRS, CDR2 YFSETQ. The CDR3 sequence: CASRRGTSGVYEQYF. CDR3 nucleotide sequence: TGCGCCAGCAGACGAGGGACTAGCGGGGTCTACGAGCAGTACTTC.

At least ten counts were recorded for this clonotype. V is TRBV20-1 and J is TRBJ2-1; D may be TRBD1 (6 bases). This CDR3 comprises 13 residues. The V gene lost 3 bases and the J gene lost 10 bases, with 16 bases spanning the gap. CDR1 and CDR2 (germline): DFQATT, SNEGSKA (reference sequence). CDR3 in amino acids: CSASSTIQGEQFF. The CDR3 DNA sequence: TGCAGTGCTAGTTCCACTATTCAGGGGGAGCAGTTCTTC.

This clonotype has a count of ten or more. This chain uses TRBV12-3 or TRBV12-4 with TRBJ2-7; D perhaps matches TRBD2 (5 bases). Trimming stripped 5 bases from V and 2 bases from J, with 19 bases between. CDR3 length: 16 residues. CDR3 residues: CASSLTRTGRPYEQYF. In DNA form, the CDR3 reads TGTGCCAGCAGTCTCACCCGGACTGGACGCCCCTACGAGCAGTACTTC.

Worth noting for this clonotype: As the CDR3 is not closed by the conserved phenylalanine or tryptophan, this likely results from a read error. The gene calls are TRBV5-1 and TRBJ1-1; weak D call: TRBD1 (5 bases). From germline, CDR1 is SGHRS and CDR2 YFSETQ. Trimming cost V 2 bases and J 0 bases, with 11 bases left between them. This CDR3 is built from 15 residues. CDR3 amino acids: CASSFFRGMNTEAFL. CDR3 bases: TGCGCCAGCAGCTTTTTTAGGGGTATGAACACTGAAGCTTTCCTT.

In this sample, this clonotype turned up many times. The chain couples TRBV20-1 to TRBJ2-7; TRBD1 might be the D (6 bases). The CDR3 length is 12 residues. V lost 6 bases and J 2 bases, leaving 11 bases between the germline ends. Germline CDR1 reads DFQATT; CDR2 reads SNEGSKA (reference sequence). In DNA form, the CDR3 reads TGCAGTGCCCCGACAGGCCCCTACGAGCAGTACTTC. This translates into CSAPTGPYEQYF.

This clonotype has more than one count but fewer than ten. The genes are TRBV28 and TRBJ2-1; TRBD2 agrees at 8 bases. CDR1 and CDR2 (germline): MDHEN, SYDVKM. V shed 6 bases, J shed 6 bases, and the junction held 13 bases outside the gene matches. This CDR3 has 16 amino acids. CDR3 region: CASSPISAGGGNEQFF. CDR3 in DNA: TGTGCCAGCAGCCCAATATCGGCGGGAGGCGGCAATGAGCAGTTCTTC.

This clonotype occurred many times. The chain joins TRBV4-1 to TRBJ1-1; weak D call: TRBD1 (5 bases). CDR3 length: 15 amino acids. V lost 1 base, J lost 4 bases, and 13 bases lay in between. Germline loops: CDR1 MGHRA, CDR2 YSYEKL. The CDR3: CASSQVLQGSTEAFF. Here the CDR3 DNA reads TGCGCCAGCAGCCAAGTCCTCCAGGGCAGCACTGAAGCTTTCTTT.

This clonotype came up a few times. This chain links TRBV5-1 with TRBJ2-7; D is uncertain. Germline values: CDR1 SGHRS, CDR2 YFSETQ. The CDR3 spans 13 residues. V was pared by 4 bases and J by 2 bases, with 10 bases between. The CDR3 is CASSSVATYEQYF. The CDR3 nucleotides are TGCGCCAGCAGCAGCGTAGCAACCTACGAGCAGTACTTC.